The T cell receptor (beta chain) under discussion was sequenced for a study of Graves' ophthalmopathy and Graves' hyperthyroidism listed by TCRdb under 2018. Broadly, across the study: Peripheral blood was collected at initial diagnosis, before any treatment. To tell Graves' ophthalmopathy apart from Graves' hyperthyroidism, and to predict which patients would progress to ophthalmopathy, the study relied on TCR beta repertoire signatures. In total, around 130 blood samples were TCR-sequenced: some 40 ophthalmopathy, about 75 hyperthyroidism and some 17 hyperthyroidism-to-ophthalmopathy patients. To explore V-J signatures that distinguish ophthalmopathy from hyperthyroidism, a discovery set of around 100 patients was enrolled, made up of over 40 with ophthalmopathy and 55 to 65 with stable hyperthyroidism. The independent validation cohort included approximately 19 hyperthyroidism patients plus 17 patients who later progressed from hyperthyroidism to ophthalmopathy. In over 5 hyperthyroidism patients, the T-cell repertoire of thyroid tissue was compared with the T-cell repertoire of blood. Following sample collection, hyperthyroidism patients were given methimazole at a starting dose of 30 mg daily, and ophthalmopathy patients were given high-dose intravenous methylprednisolone.

Study-level results and caveats: Among expanded thyroid clonotypes with frequency above 0.001, most also showed up in blood, which suggests that blood repertoires may reflect the thyroid immune response. In cross-validation, the 13-signature model distinguished ophthalmopathy from stable hyperthyroidism with just over 85% sensitivity and around 81% specificity, while in the test set the corresponding values were about 80% and 75%. Sample size was not statistically predetermined, and group allocation was not concealed from the investigators. In validation, the model predicted ophthalmopathy progression with more than 70% sensitivity and roughly 72% specificity; 12 predicted patients were CT-confirmed with GO in a median of around 6 months.

The germline V gene specifies SNHLY as CDR1 and FYNNEI as CDR2. Germline trimming: 6 bases from V, 7 bases from J; junction bases outside gene matches: 14. The CDR3 runs 16 residues from the cysteine to the phenylalanine. Only the CDR3 portion is preserved as DNA: 48 bases, with reading frame beginning at the first base. For repertoire sequencing, TCR beta CDR3 regions were amplified from RNA transcripts. HTBI primers and the Qiagen OneStep RT-PCR kit were used in a first-round RT-PCR, which was followed by a second-round multiplex PCR, size selection and purification. Libraries were sequenced paired-end with 100 bp reads on an Illumina HiSeq2000. The published analysis was carried out like this. SOAPnuke was used to process the reads, throwing out any read that had adapters, had uncalled bases, had a mean Phred below 15, or lacked an exact constant-primer or identifier match. COPE v1.2.5 was used to merge high-quality paired reads. Each unique nucleotide sequence was defined as a clonotype, and clonotypes were aligned to IMGT TRB V, D and J references with MiTCR v1.1. The analysis was limited to V-J combinations with a frequency above 0.0001, which together covered roughly 99% of the repertoires. For each V-J combination, a TCR clonal expansion and chaos score was defined as F50 clonal expansion divided by the chaos observed in the TCRdist matrix. Welch's t-statistics and random forest were used to reduce the features to about twelve V-J combinations, which were then used as input to a naive Bayes classifier. The Morisita-Horn index was used to measure how similar the thyroid and blood repertoires were. TCRdb's own reprocessing of the public reads used fastp at Q25 and MiXCR and kept productive beta chains. A single entry per CDR3 protein holds the most common genes and DNA from its merged rows. Clone size and V and J calls follow TCRdb, not the original study. This sample lists under 350,000 distinct CDR3 sequences; about a sixth were detected once. The ten largest clones add up to 12% of the sample.

This clonotype was seen more than once but under ten times. The specificity of this receptor is unknown. Base quality data are lacking; no much larger clone is found one base away. Ophthalmopathy patients had moderately to severely active disease, Clinical Activity Score of at least 3, NOSPECS grade of at least 4, and disease duration under 3 months. Patients with other autoimmune diseases, uncontrolled infections, pregnancy or lactation were excluded. Clinical symptoms, serum thyroxine, TRAb, thyroid ultrasound and orbital computed tomography formed the basis of the diagnosis. PBMCs were isolated from approximately 10 ml of fresh peripheral blood by Ficoll-Paque density gradient centrifugation. Total RNA was extracted with Trizol reagent and quality-checked on an Agilent 2100 Bioanalyzer.

The receptor chain draws on TRBV2 and TRBJ2-2; 7 bases in between match TRBD1. Sequencing used peripheral blood. This clonotype originated in an adult man with Graves' ophthalmopathy. The DNA sequence is given as TGTGCCAGCAGAACTTTAGACAGGGTGTTTGTCGGGGAGCTGTTTTTT. Its amino acids are CASRTLDRVFVGELFF.